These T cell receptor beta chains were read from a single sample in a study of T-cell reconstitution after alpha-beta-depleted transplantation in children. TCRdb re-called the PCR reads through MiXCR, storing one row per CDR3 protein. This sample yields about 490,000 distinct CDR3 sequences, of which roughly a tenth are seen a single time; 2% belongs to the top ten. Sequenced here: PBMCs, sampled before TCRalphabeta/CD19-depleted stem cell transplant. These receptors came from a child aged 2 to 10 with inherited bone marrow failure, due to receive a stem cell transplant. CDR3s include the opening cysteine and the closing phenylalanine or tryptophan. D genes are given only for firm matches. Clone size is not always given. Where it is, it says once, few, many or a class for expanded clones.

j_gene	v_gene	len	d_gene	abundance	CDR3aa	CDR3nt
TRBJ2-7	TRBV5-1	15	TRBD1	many	CASSPLGTGEDEQYF	TGCGCCAGCAGCCCTCTCGGGACAGGGGAGGACGAGCAGTACTTC
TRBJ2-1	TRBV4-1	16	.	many	CASRPLGLRERYEQFF	TGCGCCAGCAGACCACTAGGGTTACGGGAGAGGTATGAGCAGTTCTTC
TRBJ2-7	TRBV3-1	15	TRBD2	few	CASSRAGGTLPEQYF	TGTGCCAGCAGCCGCGCGGGAGGGACTCTCCCCGAGCAGTACTTC
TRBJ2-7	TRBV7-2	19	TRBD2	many	CASSLSMGLAGGEGYEQYF	TGTGCCAGCAGCTTATCTATGGGACTAGCGGGAGGCGAAGGCTACGAGCAGTACTTC
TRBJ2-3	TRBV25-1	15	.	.	CASSPGAGRTDTQYF	TGTGCCAGCAGTCCAGGGGCAGGGCGGACAGATACGCAGTATTTT
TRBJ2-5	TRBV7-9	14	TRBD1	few	CASTPDRARETQYF	TGTGCCAGCACCCCGGACAGGGCGAGGGAGACCCAGTACTTC
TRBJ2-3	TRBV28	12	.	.	CASSSPGIKQYF	TGTGCCAGCAGTTCCCCGGGGATTAAGCAGTATTTT
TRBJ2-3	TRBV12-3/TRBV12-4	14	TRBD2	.	CASRGTSGSATQYF	TGTGCCAGCAGAGGGACTAGCGGGAGTGCTACGCAGTATTTT
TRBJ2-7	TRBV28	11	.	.	CASSSPSEQYF	TGTGCCAGCAGTTCCCCGTCCGAGCAGTACTTC
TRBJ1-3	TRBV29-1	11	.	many	CSVDSGNTIYF	TGCAGCGTTGACTCTGGAAACACCATATATTTT
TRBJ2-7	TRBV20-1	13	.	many	CSAIQGEGYEQYF	TGCAGTGCAATCCAGGGGGAGGGCTACGAGCAGTACTTC